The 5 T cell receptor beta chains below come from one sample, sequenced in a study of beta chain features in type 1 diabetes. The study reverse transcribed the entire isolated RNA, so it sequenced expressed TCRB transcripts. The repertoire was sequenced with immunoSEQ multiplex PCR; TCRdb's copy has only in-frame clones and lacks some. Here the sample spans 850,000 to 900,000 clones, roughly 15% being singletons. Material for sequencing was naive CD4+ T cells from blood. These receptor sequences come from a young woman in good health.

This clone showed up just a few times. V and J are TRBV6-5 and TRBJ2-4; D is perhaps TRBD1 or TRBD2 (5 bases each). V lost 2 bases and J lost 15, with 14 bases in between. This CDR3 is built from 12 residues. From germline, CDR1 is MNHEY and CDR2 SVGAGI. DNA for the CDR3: TGTGCCAGCAGTTACCCCGGGGCAGCTCCGTACTTC. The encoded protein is CASSYPGAAPYF.

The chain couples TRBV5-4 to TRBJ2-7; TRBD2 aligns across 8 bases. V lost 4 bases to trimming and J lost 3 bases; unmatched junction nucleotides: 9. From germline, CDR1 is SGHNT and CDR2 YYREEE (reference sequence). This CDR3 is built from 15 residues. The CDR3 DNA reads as TGTGCCAGCAGCCCCGATTCCGGGGGGGGCTACGAGCAGTACTTC. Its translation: CASSPDSGGGYEQYF.

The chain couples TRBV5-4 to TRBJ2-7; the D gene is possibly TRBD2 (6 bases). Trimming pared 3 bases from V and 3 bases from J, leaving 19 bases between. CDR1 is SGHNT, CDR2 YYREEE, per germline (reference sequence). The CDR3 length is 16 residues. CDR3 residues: CASSSGPASDYYEQYF. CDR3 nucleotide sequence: TGTGCCAGCAGCTCCGGACCGGCTAGCGATTACTACGAGCAGTACTTC.

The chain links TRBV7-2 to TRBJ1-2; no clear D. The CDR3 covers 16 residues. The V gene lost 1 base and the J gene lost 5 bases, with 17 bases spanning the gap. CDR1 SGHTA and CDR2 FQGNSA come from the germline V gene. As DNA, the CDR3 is TGTGCCAGCAGCTTAGGAGGAAGCCCCCAAAGATATGGCTACACCTTC. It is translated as CASSLGGSPQRYGYTF.

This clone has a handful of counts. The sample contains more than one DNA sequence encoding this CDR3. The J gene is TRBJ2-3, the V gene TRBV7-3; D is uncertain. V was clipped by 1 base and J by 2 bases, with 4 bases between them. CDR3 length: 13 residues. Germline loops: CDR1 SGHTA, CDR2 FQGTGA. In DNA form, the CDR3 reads TGTGCCAGCAGCTTAAGCTCCACAGATACGCAGTATTTT. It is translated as CASSLSSTDTQYF.